Listed below are T cell receptor beta chains from one sample, sequenced in a study of shared clonotypes between healthy human individuals. Clones were sequenced by immunoSEQ multiplex PCR, and TCRdb holds only the in-frame ones, with some missing. This sample has around 2,000,000 clones, with 90% to 95% found just once. The specimen was naive CD8+ T cells from PBMCs. The receptors stem from a man between 18 and 35 years old in good health. Some clones in this sample may be carry-over from other donors' samples. The CDR3 runs from the conserved cysteine through the conserved F or W. The D gene is left open where the match is weak. Only part of the rows carry a size: once, few, many, or a class if the clone is expanded.

V gene: TRBV28; J gene: TRBJ2-7; clone size: NA; D gene: NA; CDR3 protein: CASSILLSSYEQYF; CDR3 DNA: TGTGCCAGCAGTATTCTCTTAAGCTCCTACGAGCAGTACTTC
V gene: TRBV27; J gene: TRBJ2-1; clone size: NA; D gene: TRBD2; CDR3 protein: CASSLPAGDLFF; CDR3 DNA: TGTGCCAGCAGTTTGCCAGCGGGAGACCTGTTCTTC
V gene: TRBV6-5; J gene: TRBJ2-1; clone size: once; D gene: NA; CDR3 protein: CASGAWANYNEQFF; CDR3 DNA: TGTGCCAGCGGGGCCTGGGCGAACTACAATGAGCAGTTCTTC
V gene: TRBV27; J gene: TRBJ1-1; clone size: once; D gene: NA; CDR3 protein: CASSLTPASPVSNTEAFF; CDR3 DNA: TGTGCCAGCAGTTTAACCCCCGCGAGCCCAGTATCGAACACTGAAGCTTTCTTT
V gene: TRBV27; J gene: TRBJ2-1; clone size: NA; D gene: NA; CDR3 protein: CASSRINYNEQFF; CDR3 DNA: TGTGCCAGCAGTCGTATAAACTACAATGAGCAGTTCTTC
V gene: TRBV7-9; J gene: TRBJ2-1; clone size: NA; D gene: TRBD2; CDR3 protein: CASSDHSGKAIRVHNEQFF; CDR3 DNA: TGTGCCAGCAGCGACCATAGCGGGAAAGCTATAAGGGTCCACAATGAGCAGTTCTTC
V gene: TRBV6-5; J gene: TRBJ1-1; clone size: NA; D gene: TRBD1; CDR3 protein: CASRSTGEAEAFF; CDR3 DNA: TGTGCCAGCAGGTCGACAGGGGAGGCCGAAGCTTTCTTT
V gene: TRBV28; J gene: TRBJ2-1; clone size: NA; D gene: TRBD2; CDR3 protein: CASSPTSGTAYNEQFF; CDR3 DNA: TGTGCCAGCAGTCCAACTAGCGGCACGGCCTACAATGAGCAGTTCTTC
V gene: TRBV19; J gene: TRBJ1-1; clone size: NA; D gene: TRBD1; CDR3 protein: CASTPAGGNTEAFF; CDR3 DNA: TGTGCCAGTACCCCGGCAGGGGGGAACACTGAAGCTTTCTTT
V gene: TRBV9; J gene: TRBJ2-6; clone size: NA; D gene: TRBD1; CDR3 protein: CASSSYIRDSSGANVLTF; CDR3 DNA: TGTGCCAGCAGCTCTTACATTAGGGACAGCTCTGGGGCCAACGTCCTGACTTTC
V gene: TRBV9; J gene: TRBJ2-3; clone size: NA; D gene: NA; CDR3 protein: CASSPYQTSSTDTQYF; CDR3 DNA: TGTGCCAGCAGCCCCTACCAAACCTCTAGCACAGATACGCAGTATTTT
V gene: TRBV27; J gene: TRBJ2-7; clone size: NA; D gene: TRBD1; CDR3 protein: CASSFTGTGGEQYF; CDR3 DNA: TGTGCCAGCAGTTTTACCGGGACAGGGGGCGAGCAGTACTTC
V gene: TRBV27; J gene: TRBJ2-7; clone size: NA; D gene: TRBD2; CDR3 protein: CASTRTSVGEQYF; CDR3 DNA: TGTGCCAGTACCCGGACTAGCGTCGGCGAGCAGTACTTC
V gene: TRBV5-1; J gene: TRBJ2-7; clone size: NA; D gene: TRBD1; CDR3 protein: CASSYQTGYEQYF; CDR3 DNA: TGCGCCAGCAGCTACCAGACAGGGTACGAGCAGTACTTC
V gene: TRBV10-2; J gene: TRBJ1-2; clone size: NA; D gene: NA; CDR3 protein: CASSEGRPYGYTF; CDR3 DNA: TGCGCCAGCAGTGAGGGGAGACCCTATGGCTACACCTTC
V gene: TRBV7-2; J gene: TRBJ2-2; clone size: NA; D gene: TRBD2; CDR3 protein: CASTSRTGGGTGELFF; CDR3 DNA: TGTGCCAGCACCTCACGGACGGGAGGGGGTACCGGGGAGCTGTTTTTT
V gene: TRBV2; J gene: TRBJ1-1; clone size: NA; D gene: NA; CDR3 protein: CASSEVGHRDGYTEAFF; CDR3 DNA: TGTGCCAGCAGTGAAGTTGGTCACAGGGATGGGTACACTGAAGCTTTCTTT
V gene: TRBV27; J gene: TRBJ2-7; clone size: NA; D gene: TRBD1; CDR3 protein: CASSLGQGASYEQYF; CDR3 DNA: TGTGCCAGCAGTCTCGGACAGGGGGCCTCCTACGAGCAGTACTTC
V gene: TRBV29-1; J gene: TRBJ1-1; clone size: NA; D gene: NA; CDR3 protein: CSAWTGTEAFF; CDR3 DNA: TGCAGCGCCTGGACTGGGACTGAAGCTTTCTTT
V gene: TRBV19; J gene: TRBJ2-5; clone size: NA; D gene: NA; CDR3 protein: CASSISTAQETQYF; CDR3 DNA: TGTGCCAGTAGTATCTCCACAGCACAAGAGACCCAGTACTTC
V gene: TRBV19; J gene: TRBJ2-7; clone size: NA; D gene: TRBD1; CDR3 protein: CASSPAQGSAEQYF; CDR3 DNA: TGTGCCAGTAGTCCCGCACAGGGGTCGGCCGAGCAGTACTTC
V gene: TRBV27; J gene: TRBJ2-1; clone size: NA; D gene: NA; CDR3 protein: CASSLIGLEQFF; CDR3 DNA: TGTGCCAGCAGTTTAATCGGGCTCGAGCAGTTCTTC
V gene: TRBV4-1; J gene: TRBJ1-5; clone size: NA; D gene: NA; CDR3 protein: CASSLRVGASNQPQHF; CDR3 DNA: TGCGCCAGCAGCCTTCGGGTAGGAGCCAGCAATCAGCCCCAGCATTTT
V gene: TRBV18; J gene: TRBJ2-5; clone size: NA; D gene: NA; CDR3 protein: CASSPISGETQYF; CDR3 DNA: TGTGCCAGCTCACCTATCTCTGGGGAGACCCAGTACTTC
V gene: TRBV15; J gene: TRBJ2-7; clone size: NA; D gene: TRBD2; CDR3 protein: CATSTNRGGPTYEQYF; CDR3 DNA: TGTGCCACCAGCACCAACCGGGGAGGGCCTACCTACGAGCAGTACTTC
V gene: TRBV6-5; J gene: TRBJ2-7; clone size: NA; D gene: NA; CDR3 protein: CASSYSTGGAPYEQYF; CDR3 DNA: TGTGCCAGCAGTTACTCGACGGGGGGCGCACCCTACGAGCAGTACTTC
V gene: TRBV7-3; J gene: TRBJ2-3; clone size: NA; D gene: TRBD2; CDR3 protein: CASSFGTSGTTQRDTQYF; CDR3 DNA: TGTGCCAGCAGCTTCGGGACTAGCGGGACCACTCAGCGAGATACGCAGTATTTT
V gene: TRBV6-6; J gene: TRBJ2-2; clone size: once; D gene: NA; CDR3 protein: CASRIPGELFF; CDR3 DNA: TGTGCCAGCAGGATTCCCGGGGAGCTGTTTTTT
V gene: TRBV11-2; J gene: TRBJ1-3; clone size: NA; D gene: NA; CDR3 protein: CASSLVPRGNTIYF; CDR3 DNA: TGTGCCAGCAGCTTAGTGCCCCGTGGAAACACCATATATTTT
V gene: TRBV7-9; J gene: TRBJ1-3; clone size: NA; D gene: TRBD1; CDR3 protein: CASSDQGGGNTIYF; CDR3 DNA: TGTGCCAGCAGCGACCAGGGGGGTGGAAACACCATATATTTT
V gene: TRBV25-1; J gene: TRBJ2-5; clone size: NA; D gene: TRBD2; CDR3 protein: CASRLAGGGETQYF; CDR3 DNA: TGTGCCAGCCGACTAGCGGGAGGAGGAGAGACCCAGTACTTC
V gene: TRBV18; J gene: TRBJ1-4; clone size: few; D gene: NA; CDR3 protein: CASSKDRRDEKLFF; CDR3 DNA: TGTGCCAGCTCTAAGGATCGTAGGGATGAAAAACTGTTTTTT
V gene: TRBV13; J gene: TRBJ2-2; clone size: NA; D gene: NA; CDR3 protein: CASIPRVHTGELFF; CDR3 DNA: TGTGCCAGCATTCCGCGGGTCCACACCGGGGAGCTGTTTTTT
V gene: TRBV7-6; J gene: TRBJ2-7; clone size: NA; D gene: TRBD2; CDR3 protein: CASSLGSGTTTYEQYF; CDR3 DNA: TGTGCCAGCAGCTTGGGATCCGGGACTACAACATACGAGCAGTACTTC
V gene: TRBV2; J gene: TRBJ2-3; clone size: NA; D gene: NA; CDR3 protein: CASSVGRWSTDTQYF; CDR3 DNA: TGTGCCAGCAGTGTTGGTCGGTGGAGCACAGATACGCAGTATTTT
V gene: TRBV7-9; J gene: TRBJ1-4; clone size: NA; D gene: NA; CDR3 protein: CASSADIKLFF; CDR3 DNA: TGTGCCAGCAGCGCCGACATAAAACTGTTTTTT
V gene: TRBV2; J gene: TRBJ1-3; clone size: NA; D gene: TRBD1; CDR3 protein: CASSRGLDRDPSGNTIYF; CDR3 DNA: TGTGCCAGCAGTCGGGGACTCGACAGGGATCCGTCTGGAAACACCATATATTTT
V gene: TRBV6-5; J gene: TRBJ2-7; clone size: NA; D gene: TRBD1; CDR3 protein: CASSSLTGGYEQYF; CDR3 DNA: TGTGCCAGCAGTTCGTTGACAGGGGGGTACGAGCAGTACTTC
V gene: TRBV28; J gene: TRBJ1-1; clone size: NA; D gene: TRBD1; CDR3 protein: CASSLGRGGTEAFF; CDR3 DNA: TGTGCCAGCAGTTTGGGCAGGGGGGGGACTGAAGCTTTCTTT
V gene: TRBV11-2; J gene: TRBJ2-7; clone size: NA; D gene: NA; CDR3 protein: CASSQGTRSSYEQCF; CDR3 DNA: TGTGCCAGCAGCCAGGGGACTCGTAGCTCCTACGAGCAGTGCTTC
V gene: TRBV5-1; J gene: TRBJ2-3; clone size: NA; D gene: TRBD2; CDR3 protein: CASSEREGTDTQYF; CDR3 DNA: TGCGCCAGCAGTGAGCGGGAGGGCACAGATACGCAGTATTTT
V gene: TRBV28; J gene: TRBJ2-7; clone size: NA; D gene: TRBD2; CDR3 protein: CASTETGGGHEQYF; CDR3 DNA: TGTGCCAGCACCGAAACGGGGGGGGGCCACGAGCAGTACTTC
V gene: TRBV27; J gene: TRBJ2-1; clone size: NA; D gene: TRBD2; CDR3 protein: CASSPRDYTNEQFF; CDR3 DNA: TGTGCCAGCAGTCCGCGGGACTACACCAATGAGCAGTTCTTC
V gene: TRBV7-9; J gene: TRBJ1-1; clone size: NA; D gene: NA; CDR3 protein: CASSETDGFWSTEAFF; CDR3 DNA: TGTGCCAGCAGCGAAACGGACGGGTTCTGGAGCACTGAAGCTTTCTTT
V gene: TRBV7-9; J gene: TRBJ2-7; clone size: NA; D gene: TRBD2; CDR3 protein: CASRDSGGSGYEQYF; CDR3 DNA: TGTGCCAGCAGAGACTCCGGCGGGAGTGGATACGAGCAGTACTTC
V gene: TRBV7-9; J gene: TRBJ1-5; clone size: once; D gene: TRBD1; CDR3 protein: CASSQDDRVGYSNQPQHF; CDR3 DNA: TGTGCCAGCAGCCAAGATGACAGGGTCGGCTATAGCAATCAGCCCCAGCATTTT
V gene: TRBV7-9; J gene: TRBJ2-2; clone size: NA; D gene: NA; CDR3 protein: CASSLKSAGELFF; CDR3 DNA: TGTGCCAGCAGCTTAAAGTCCGCCGGGGAGCTGTTTTTT
V gene: TRBV7-8; J gene: TRBJ2-7; clone size: NA; D gene: NA; CDR3 protein: CASSGGDFSYEQYF; CDR3 DNA: TGTGCCAGCAGCGGAGGGGACTTCTCCTACGAGCAGTACTTC
V gene: TRBV7-8; J gene: TRBJ2-7; clone size: NA; D gene: TRBD2; CDR3 protein: CASASGGVYEQYF; CDR3 DNA: TGTGCCAGCGCTTCGGGGGGGGTATACGAGCAGTACTTC
V gene: TRBV19; J gene: TRBJ2-2; clone size: NA; D gene: TRBD1; CDR3 protein: CASSIGTGLTGELFF; CDR3 DNA: TGTGCCAGTAGTATAGGGACAGGGCTCACCGGGGAGCTGTTTTTT
V gene: TRBV19; J gene: TRBJ1-2; clone size: NA; D gene: NA; CDR3 protein: CASTYRDLLSPNDGYTF; CDR3 DNA: TGTGCCAGTACCTACCGGGACCTCCTTTCACCCAATGATGGCTACACCTTC
V gene: TRBV27; J gene: TRBJ1-1; clone size: NA; D gene: TRBD1; CDR3 protein: CASSFTGGWAEAFF; CDR3 DNA: TGTGCCAGCAGCTTTACAGGGGGCTGGGCTGAAGCTTTCTTT
V gene: TRBV27; J gene: TRBJ2-7; clone size: NA; D gene: TRBD1; CDR3 protein: CASSLWTGGSYEQYF; CDR3 DNA: TGTGCCAGCAGTTTGTGGACAGGGGGTTCCTACGAGCAGTACTTC
V gene: TRBV5-1; J gene: TRBJ2-1; clone size: NA; D gene: NA; CDR3 protein: CASSLGTSYNEQFF; CDR3 DNA: TGCGCCAGCAGCTTGGGGACTTCCTACAATGAGCAGTTCTTC
V gene: TRBV28; J gene: TRBJ1-2; clone size: NA; D gene: NA; CDR3 protein: CASSPLIRGSGYTF; CDR3 DNA: TGTGCCAGCAGTCCACTAATAAGGGGAAGCGGCTACACCTTC
V gene: TRBV7-6; J gene: TRBJ1-3; clone size: once; D gene: NA; CDR3 protein: CASSNRQVSGNTIYF; CDR3 DNA: TGTGCCAGCAGCAACAGACAGGTCTCTGGAAACACCATATATTTT